A single sample gave rise to the 8 T cell receptor beta chains below, sequenced in a study of Graves' ophthalmopathy and Graves' hyperthyroidism. The sequenced template was RNA, covering the TCR beta CDR3 region. Second-round multiplex PCR followed a first-round RT-PCR using HTBI primers. TCRdb reprocessed the multiplex PCR reads via MiXCR and lists one record per CDR3 protein. The profile shows about 620,000 distinct CDR3 sequences, 22% of them singletons. The sequenced sample consisted of peripheral blood. Source of these receptors: a woman between 18 and 30 years old with stable Graves' hyperthyroidism. Some clones in this sample may be carry-over from other donors' samples.

This clonotype was seen at least ten times. The chain is built from TRBV19 and TRBJ1-5; D remains ambiguous. Trimming removed 7 bases from V and 3 bases from J, with 16 bases in between. The CDR3 length is 15 residues. Per germline, CDR1 LNHDA and CDR2 SQIVND (reference sequence). This CDR3 reads CASTVRDGYNQPQHF. CDR3 coding DNA: TGTGCCAGTACCGTCAGAGATGGGTACAATCAGCCCCAGCATTTT. The whole variable domain, remainder taken from reference TRBV19 and TRBJ1-5, is DGGITQSPKYLFRKEGQNVTLSCEQNLNHDAMYWYRQDPGQGLRLIYYSQIVNDFQKGDIAEGYSVSREKKESFPLTVTSAQKNPTAFYLCASTVRDGYNQPQHFGDGTRLSIL.

This clonotype occurred many times. Here the CDR3 omits its conserved ending phenylalanine or tryptophan, so a read error is the likely source. The chain has TRBV19 and TRBJ1-1; no reliable D call. Germline V lookup: CDR1 LNHDA, CDR2 SQIVND (reference sequence). There are 13 residues in the CDR3. Trimming stripped 1 base from V and 5 bases from J, with 8 bases between. The CDR3 loop is CASSIGGNTEAFL. The CDR3 coding sequence is TGTGCCAGTAGTATAGGGGGAAATACTGAAGCTTTCCTT.

This clonotype was picked up many times. The genes are TRBV6-1 and TRBJ2-7; 10 bases map to TRBD2. This CDR3 is built from 12 residues. The V segment lost 10 bases and the J segment 2 bases; nucleotides outside the gene matches: 2. CDR1 is MNHNS, CDR2 SASEGT, per germline. CDR3 residues: CAIGTSAYEQYF. For the CDR3, the DNA is TGTGCCATCGGGACTAGCGCCTACGAGCAGTACTTC.

This clonotype came up many times. The CDR3 carries no conserved terminal phenylalanine or tryptophan, so it likely arises from a read error. It is unclear where the CDR3 begins or ends on the DNA, so no DNA is shown, and the CDR3 is as TCRdb lists it. This chain joins TRBV6-5 and TRBJ1-2; no check of the table's D call, TRBD1, against the DNA was made. CDR1 is MNHEY, CDR2 SVGAGI, per germline. Including both end residues, the CDR3 is 12 amino acids long. CDR3: CASSTNPGTGSV.

This clonotype appeared a few times. The chain recombines TRBV6-5 with TRBJ1-1; perhaps TRBD1 as D (5 bases). The V end lost 2 bases, the J end lost 11 bases, and 12 bases lay between the germline ends. The length of the CDR3 is 12 residues. From germline, CDR1 is MNHEY and CDR2 SVGAGI. CDR3 residues: CASSYRAGRAFF. The CDR3 DNA is TGTGCCAGCAGTTACAGGGCAGGGCGCGCTTTCTTT.

Ten or more counts support this clonotype. This chain joins TRBV4-2 and TRBJ2-5, with unresolved D. The V and J ends lost 0 bases and 5 bases respectively, with 7 bases between them. The germline CDR1 and CDR2 sequences are LGHNA and YNFKEQ. This CDR3 region has 13 residues. The CDR3 here is CASSQDVAETQYF. CDR3 nucleotides: TGTGCCAGCAGCCAAGACGTAGCCGAGACCCAGTACTTC.

This clonotype was seen a handful of times. The genes are TRBV7-2 and TRBJ2-7; TRBD1 matches 10 bases. The CDR3 has 15 amino acids. Germline loops: CDR1 SGHTA, CDR2 FQGNSA. The junction had 4 bases not matched to a gene; V was cut back by 5 bases and J by 0 bases. The CDR3 DNA sequence: TGTGCCAGCAGCACGACAGGGGGCGGCTCCTACGAGCAGTACTTC. It translates to CASSTTGGGSYEQYF.

This clonotype was counted at least ten times. This rearrangement joins TRBV20-1 to TRBJ2-7, with 8 bases that match TRBD2. The CDR3 contains 15 residues. J lost 4 bases, V lost 2 bases, and 10 bases had no gene match. Germline values: CDR1 DFQATT, CDR2 SNEGSKA (reference sequence). The DNA of the CDR3 is TGCAGTGCTAGACCACCTCGCGGGAGGCGATACGAGCAGTACTTC. Protein: CSARPPRGRRYEQYF.